Following are 3 T cell receptor beta chains from one sample sequenced in a study of metastatic and nonmetastatic thyroid tumors. No patient had received any treatment before thyroid surgery. TCRdb reanalyzed the PCR reads via MiXCR. The sample yields tens of thousands of clones, roughly 36% seen once. The sample comprised tumor tissue. Source of these receptors: a female donor with papillary thyroid cancer or a benign thyroid nodule (not recorded which). Some clones in this sample may be carry-over from other donors' samples.

This clone was seen a handful of times. DNA of the CDR3: TGTGCCAGCAGGAAATTGGACTACCGGACGGATACGCAGTATTTT. Amino acids: CASRKLDYRTDTQYF. V is TRBV6-1 and J is TRBJ2-3; tentative D call: TRBD2 (6 bases). Deletions cut 6 bases from V and 6 bases from J, with 19 bases between. Looked up from germline, CDR1 is MNHNS and CDR2 is SASEGT. The CDR3 has 15 amino acids.

The rearrangement links TRBV15 to TRBJ2-1, with 9 bases that match TRBD2. CDR1 and CDR2 from the germline V gene are LNHNV and YYDKDF (reference sequence). V trimming: 2 bases; J trimming: 8 bases; junction bases outside the gene matches: 10. The CDR3 runs to 16 residues. This chain's CDR3 is CATSRLSGRSRDEQFF. CDR3 DNA sequence: TGTGCCACCAGCAGACTTAGCGGGAGAAGTAGGGATGAGCAGTTCTTC.

This clone occurred a few times. The V and J genes are TRBV19 and TRBJ1-1, with no clear D. The CDR3 sequence is 15 residues long. CDR1 is LNHDA, CDR2 SQIVND, per germline (reference sequence). With 5 bases removed from V and 10 bases from J, the gap between germline ends came to 23 bases. The DNA of the CDR3 is TGTGCCAGTAGTGTGGGGTTTGGGTCCCCCGCAGGAGCTTTCTTT. Amino acid sequence: CASSVGFGSPAGAFF.